This TCR beta chain was identified in a study of cytomegalovirus exposure and HLA in healthy donors. The study, taken as a whole, reports: Through in vitro validation, a few CMV-associated chains were shown to be specific for CMV antigens.

TCRdb keeps only in-frame clones here, not all; method: immunoSEQ multiplex PCR. The sample has fewer than 150,000 clones; around nine tenths are singletons. V gave up 7 bases and J gave up 5 bases; unmatched junction bases: 8. CDR1 MNHEY and CDR2 SVGAGI come from the germline V gene. The CDR3 spans 15 residues. Of note for this clone: The antigen remains undetermined.

This clonotype was sampled from a man aged 18-30 years in good health and CMV-seropositive. What was sequenced was PBMCs. The chain combines TRBV6-5 with TRBJ2-5, with 12 bases that match TRBD1. The CDR3 DNA reads as TGTGCCAGCACCCCTCGGGGACAGGGGGCGGAGACCCAGTACTTC. The encoded protein is CASTPRGQGAETQYF.